This paragraph covers one T cell receptor beta chain sequence. It was with 60 Vbeta and 13 Jbeta primers that the PCR ran. The data were produced by immunoSEQ multiplex PCR, yet TCRdb's version contains in-frame clones alone and is incomplete. The sample holds about 59,000 clones, 65% to 90% seen once. This record belongs to a study of cytomegalovirus exposure and HLA in healthy donors. The sequencing input was PBMCs. The sequence derives from a human donor in good health.

CDR3 bases: TGCGCCAGCAGCCCGCGGACTAACTATGGCTACACCTTC. This gives the protein CASSPRTNYGYTF. The chain uses TRBV4-3 and TRBJ1-2, with no clear D. The CDR3 covers 13 residues. Germline lookup yields CDR1 LGHNA and CDR2 YSLEER. V gave up 4 bases and J gave up 0 bases, with 6 bases separating them.